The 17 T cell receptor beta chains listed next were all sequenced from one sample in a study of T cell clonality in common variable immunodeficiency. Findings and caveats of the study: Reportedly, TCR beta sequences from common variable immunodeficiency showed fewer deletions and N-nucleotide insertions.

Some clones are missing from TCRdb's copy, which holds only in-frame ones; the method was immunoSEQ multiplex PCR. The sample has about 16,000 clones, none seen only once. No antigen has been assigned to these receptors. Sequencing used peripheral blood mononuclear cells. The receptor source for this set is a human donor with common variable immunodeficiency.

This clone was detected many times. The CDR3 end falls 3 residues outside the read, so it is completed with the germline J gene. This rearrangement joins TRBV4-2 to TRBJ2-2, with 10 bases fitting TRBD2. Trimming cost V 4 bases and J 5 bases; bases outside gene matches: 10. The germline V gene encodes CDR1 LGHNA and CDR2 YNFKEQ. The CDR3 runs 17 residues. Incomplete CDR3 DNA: TGTGCCAGCAGCCCTCGAGCGGGGGGGCCGGGAACCGGGGAG. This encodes CASSPRAGGPGTGE. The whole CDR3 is CASSPRAGGPGTGELFF.

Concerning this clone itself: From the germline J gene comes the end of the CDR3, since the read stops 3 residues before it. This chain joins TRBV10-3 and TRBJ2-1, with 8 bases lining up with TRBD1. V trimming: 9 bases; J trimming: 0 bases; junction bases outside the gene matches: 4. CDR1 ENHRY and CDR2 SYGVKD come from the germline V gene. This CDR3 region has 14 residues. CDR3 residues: CAIRTGSSYNEQFF. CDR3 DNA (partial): TGTGCCATACGGACAGGGAGCTCCTACAATGAG.

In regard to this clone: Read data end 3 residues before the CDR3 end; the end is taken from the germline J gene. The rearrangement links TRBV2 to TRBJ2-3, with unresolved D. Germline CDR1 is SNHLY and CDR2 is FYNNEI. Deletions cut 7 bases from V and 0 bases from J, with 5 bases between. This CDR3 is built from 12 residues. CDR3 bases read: TGTGCCAGCAAACAGAGCACAGATACG. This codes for CASKQSTDT. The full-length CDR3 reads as CASKQSTDTQYF. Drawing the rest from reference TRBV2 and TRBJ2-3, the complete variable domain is EPEVTQTPSHQVTQMGQEVILRCVPISNHLYFYWYRQILGQKVEFLVSFYNNEISEKSEIFDDQFSVERPDGSNFTLKIRSTKLEDSAMYFCASKQSTDTQYFGPGTRLTVL.

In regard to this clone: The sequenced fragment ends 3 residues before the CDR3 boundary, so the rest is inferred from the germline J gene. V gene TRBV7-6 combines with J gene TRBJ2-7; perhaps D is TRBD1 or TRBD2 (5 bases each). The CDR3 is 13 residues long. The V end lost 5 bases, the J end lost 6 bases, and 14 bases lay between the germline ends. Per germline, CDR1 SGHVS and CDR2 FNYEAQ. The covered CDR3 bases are TGTGCCAGCAGCGCTGGGATGAGGGGCGAG. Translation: CASSAGMRGE. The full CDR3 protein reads CASSAGMRGEQYF. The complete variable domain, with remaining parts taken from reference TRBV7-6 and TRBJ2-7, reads GAGVSQSPRYKVTKRGQDVALRCDPISGHVSLYWYRQALGQGPEFLTYFNYEAQQDKSGLPNDRFSAERPEGSISTLTIQRTEQRDSAMYRCASSAGMRGEQYFGPGTRLTVT.

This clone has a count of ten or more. CDR3 loop: CASSSSGRTDTQYF. The DNA read from the CDR3 is TGTGCCAGCAGCTCTAGCGGGAGAACAGATACG. The chain has TRBV7-9 and TRBJ2-3; TRBD2 matches at 10 bases. The read finishes 3 residues shy of the CDR3 end, and the germline J gene is used to complete it. The CDR3 sequence is 14 residues long. From germline, CDR1 is SEHNR and CDR2 FQNEAQ (reference sequence). Trimming cost V 4 bases and J 3 bases; bases outside gene matches: 1.

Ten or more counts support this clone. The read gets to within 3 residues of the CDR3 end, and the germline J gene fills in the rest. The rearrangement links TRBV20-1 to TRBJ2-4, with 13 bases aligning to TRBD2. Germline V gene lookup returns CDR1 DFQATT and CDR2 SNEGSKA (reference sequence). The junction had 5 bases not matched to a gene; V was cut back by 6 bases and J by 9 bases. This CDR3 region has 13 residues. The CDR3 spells CSAKGLAGAIQYF. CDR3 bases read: TGCAGTGCAAAAGGACTAGCGGGAGCCATT.

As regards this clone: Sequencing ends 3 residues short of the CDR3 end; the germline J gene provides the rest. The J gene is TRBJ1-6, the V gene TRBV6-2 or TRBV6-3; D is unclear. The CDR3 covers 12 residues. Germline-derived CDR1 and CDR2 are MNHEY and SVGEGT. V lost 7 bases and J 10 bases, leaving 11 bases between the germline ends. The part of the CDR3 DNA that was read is TGTGCCAGCAATCCTTTAAGGTCACCC. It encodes CASNPLRSP. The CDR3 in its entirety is CASNPLRSPLHF.

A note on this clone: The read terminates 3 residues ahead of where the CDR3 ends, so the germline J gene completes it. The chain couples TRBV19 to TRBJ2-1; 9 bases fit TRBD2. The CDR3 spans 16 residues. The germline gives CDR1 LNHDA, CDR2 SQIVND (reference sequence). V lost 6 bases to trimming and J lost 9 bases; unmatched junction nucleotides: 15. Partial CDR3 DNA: TGTGCCAGTAGGGAGGTTAGCGGGGGCGGCTCTGGTGAG. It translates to CASREVSGGGSGE. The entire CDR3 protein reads CASREVSGGGSGEQFF.

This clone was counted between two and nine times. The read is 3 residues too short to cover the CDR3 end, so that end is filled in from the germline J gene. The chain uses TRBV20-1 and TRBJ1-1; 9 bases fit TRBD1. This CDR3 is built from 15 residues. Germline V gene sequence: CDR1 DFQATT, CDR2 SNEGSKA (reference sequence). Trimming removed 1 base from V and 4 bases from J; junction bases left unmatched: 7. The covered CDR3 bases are TGCAGTGCTAGAGTAACGGGACAGGGACTCACTGAA. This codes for CSARVTGQGLTE. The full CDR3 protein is CSARVTGQGLTEAFF.

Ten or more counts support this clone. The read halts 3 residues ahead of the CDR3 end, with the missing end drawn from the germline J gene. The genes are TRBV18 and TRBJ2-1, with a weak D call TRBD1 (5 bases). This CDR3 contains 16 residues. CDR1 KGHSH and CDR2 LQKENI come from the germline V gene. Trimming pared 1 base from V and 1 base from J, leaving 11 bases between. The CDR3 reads CASSPQGSFSYNEQFF. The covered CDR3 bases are TGTGCCAGCTCACCACAGGGGTCATTTTCCTACAATGAG.

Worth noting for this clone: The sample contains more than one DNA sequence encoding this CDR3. CDR3 bases read: TGTGCCAGCAGTGGGGGACAGGGAGCGCAGCCC. Translated, it gives CASSGGQGAQP. The entire CDR3 protein reads CASSGGQGAQPQHF. The chain carries TRBV6-1 and TRBJ1-5, with TRBD1 identical over 9 bases. With the read ending 3 residues before the CDR3 end, the germline J gene is used to fill in that end. CDR3 length: 14 amino acids. Germline-derived CDR1 and CDR2 are MNHNS and SASEGT. Trimming removed 4 bases from V and 7 bases from J; junction bases left unmatched: 5.

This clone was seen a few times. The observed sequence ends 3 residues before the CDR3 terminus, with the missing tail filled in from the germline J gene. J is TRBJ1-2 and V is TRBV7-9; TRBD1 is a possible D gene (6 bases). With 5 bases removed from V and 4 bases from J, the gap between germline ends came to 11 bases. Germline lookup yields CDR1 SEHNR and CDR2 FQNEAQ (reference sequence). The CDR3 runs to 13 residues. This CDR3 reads CASSMTGSYGYTF. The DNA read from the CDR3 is TGTGCCAGCAGCATGACAGGTAGCTATGGC.

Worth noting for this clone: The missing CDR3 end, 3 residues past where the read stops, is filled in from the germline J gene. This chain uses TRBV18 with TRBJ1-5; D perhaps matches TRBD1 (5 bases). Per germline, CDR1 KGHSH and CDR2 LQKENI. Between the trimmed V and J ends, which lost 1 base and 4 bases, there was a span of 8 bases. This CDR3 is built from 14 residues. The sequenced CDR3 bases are TGTGCCAGCTCACCACGGGGGGGGAATCAGCCC. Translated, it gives CASSPRGGNQP. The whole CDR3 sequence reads CASSPRGGNQPQHF.

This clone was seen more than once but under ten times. The CDR3 protein is CASSGRGDTQYF. Incomplete CDR3 DNA: TGTGCCAGCAGTGGTCGGGGAGATACG. The V and J genes are TRBV6-2 or TRBV6-3 and TRBJ2-3; D might be TRBD2 (5 bases). Read coverage stops 3 residues before the CDR3 terminus; the germline J gene supplies the remainder. Germline V gives CDR1 MNHEY, CDR2 SVGEGT. CDR3 length equals 12 residues. Trimming removed 5 bases from V and 5 bases from J, with 8 bases in between.

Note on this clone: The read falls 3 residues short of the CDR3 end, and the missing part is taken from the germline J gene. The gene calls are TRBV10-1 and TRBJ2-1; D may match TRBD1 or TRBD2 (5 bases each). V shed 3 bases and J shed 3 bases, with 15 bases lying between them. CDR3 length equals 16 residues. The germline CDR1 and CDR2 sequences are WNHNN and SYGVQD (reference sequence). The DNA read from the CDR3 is TGCGCCAGCAGTGAAGAGACGCGAGGGGACTACAATGAG. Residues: CASSEETRGDYNE. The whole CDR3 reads CASSEETRGDYNEQFF.

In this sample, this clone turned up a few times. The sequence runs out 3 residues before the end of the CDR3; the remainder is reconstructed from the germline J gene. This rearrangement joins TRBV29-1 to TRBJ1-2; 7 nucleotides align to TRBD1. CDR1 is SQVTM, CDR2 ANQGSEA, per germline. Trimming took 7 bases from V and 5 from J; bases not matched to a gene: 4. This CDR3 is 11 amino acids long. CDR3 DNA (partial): TGCAGCGCAACAGGGGCTTATGGC. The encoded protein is CSATGAYG. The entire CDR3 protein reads CSATGAYGYTF. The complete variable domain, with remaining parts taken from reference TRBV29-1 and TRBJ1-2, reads SAVISQKPSRDICQRGTSLTIQCQVDSQVTMMFWYRQQPGQSLTLIATANQGSEATYESGFVIDKFPISRPNLTFSTLTVSNMSPEDSSIYLCSATGAYGYTFGSGTRLTVV.

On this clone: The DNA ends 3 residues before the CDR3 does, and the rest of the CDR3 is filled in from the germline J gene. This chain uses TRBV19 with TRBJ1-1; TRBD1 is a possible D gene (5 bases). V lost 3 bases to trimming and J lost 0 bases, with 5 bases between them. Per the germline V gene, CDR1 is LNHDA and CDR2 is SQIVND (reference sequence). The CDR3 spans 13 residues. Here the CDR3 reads CASSIRVNTEAFF. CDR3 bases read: TGTGCCAGTAGTATCAGGGTGAACACTGAA. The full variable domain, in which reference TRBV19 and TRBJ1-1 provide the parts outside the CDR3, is DGGITQSPKYLFRKEGQNVTLSCEQNLNHDAMYWYRQDPGQGLRLIYYSQIVNDFQKGDIAEGYSVSREKKESFPLTVTSAQKNPTAFYLCASSIRVNTEAFFGQGTRLTVV.